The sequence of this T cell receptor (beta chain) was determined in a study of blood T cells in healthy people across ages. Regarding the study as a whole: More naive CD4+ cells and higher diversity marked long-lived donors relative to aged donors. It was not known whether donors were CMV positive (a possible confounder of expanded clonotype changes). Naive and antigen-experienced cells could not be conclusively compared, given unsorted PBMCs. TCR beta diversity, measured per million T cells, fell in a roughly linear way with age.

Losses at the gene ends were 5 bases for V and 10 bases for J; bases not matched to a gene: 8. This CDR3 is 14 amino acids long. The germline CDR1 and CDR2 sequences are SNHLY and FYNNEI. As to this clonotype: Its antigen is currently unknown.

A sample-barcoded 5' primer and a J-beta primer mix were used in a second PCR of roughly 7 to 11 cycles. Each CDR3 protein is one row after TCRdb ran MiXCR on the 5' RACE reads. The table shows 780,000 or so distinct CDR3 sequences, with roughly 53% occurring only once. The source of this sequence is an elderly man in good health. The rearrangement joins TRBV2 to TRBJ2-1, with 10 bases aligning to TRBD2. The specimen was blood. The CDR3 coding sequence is TGTGCCAGCAGTCCTAGCGGGAGTGGTAGGGAGCAGTTCTTC. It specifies CASSPSGSGREQFF.